The 20 T cell receptor beta chains below were found in one sample sequenced in a study of Graves' ophthalmopathy and Graves' hyperthyroidism. Amplifying from RNA transcripts, the study obtained TCR beta CDR3 regions. First-round RT-PCR relied on HTBI primers, and a second-round multiplex PCR came next. Via MiXCR, TCRdb re-called the multiplex PCR reads, giving one row per CDR3 protein. The sample yields 650,000 to 900,000 distinct CDR3 sequences, roughly two fifths seen once. Material: peripheral blood. The receptors were sampled from an adult man with Graves' ophthalmopathy.

The V gene is TRBV6-5, the J gene TRBJ2-5; D unclear. The CDR3 runs to 14 residues. V shed 0 bases and J shed 4 bases, with 9 bases lying between them. Germline V lookup: CDR1 MNHEY, CDR2 SVGAGI. CDR3 protein: CASSYSNDRETQYF. The CDR3 DNA reads TGTGCCAGCAGTTACTCGAACGACCGAGAGACCCAGTACTTC.

This chain uses TRBV20-1 with TRBJ1-2; D may be TRBD1 (5 bases). The CDR3 has 14 amino acids. Germline CDR1 DFQATT, CDR2 SNEGSKA (reference sequence). The V gene lost 4 bases and the J gene lost 6 bases, with 18 bases spanning the gap. The DNA of the CDR3 is TGCAGTGCTACAGATTTTGGGACGATTGATGGCTACACCTTC. Amino acid sequence: CSATDFGTIDGYTF.

V gene TRBV2 combines with J gene TRBJ1-1; D might be TRBD1 (5 bases). Germline V gene lookup returns CDR1 SNHLY and CDR2 FYNNEI. This CDR3 is built from 14 residues. Trimming cost V 3 bases and J 1 base, with 9 bases left between them. CDR3 in amino acids: CASSELTANTEAFF. CDR3 DNA: TGTGCCAGCAGTGAGTTGACAGCGAACACTGAAGCTTTCTTT.

This clonotype was counted a few times. The chain couples TRBV28 to TRBJ1-2, with D maybe TRBD1 (5 bases). Germline V gene lookup returns CDR1 MDHEN and CDR2 SYDVKM. V shed 4 bases and J shed 6 bases, with 9 bases lying between them. The length of the CDR3 is 12 residues. The DNA of the CDR3 is TGTGCCAGCAGTTGGCAGGGTCATGGCTACACCTTC. Translated, it gives CASSWQGHGYTF.

This clonotype was seen only a few times. This rearrangement joins TRBV24-1 to TRBJ1-5; 9 bases map to TRBD1. This CDR3 comprises 16 residues. J lost 7 bases, V lost 4 bases, and 10 bases had no gene match. The germline V gene encodes CDR1 KGHDR and CDR2 SFDVKD. The CDR3 protein is CATSDPGTGLEQPQHF. The CDR3, as DNA: TGTGCCACCAGTGACCCAGGGACAGGGTTGGAACAGCCCCAGCATTTT.

The chain recombines TRBV10-3 with TRBJ1-3; the D is unclear. This CDR3 has 12 amino acids. Per the germline V gene, CDR1 is ENHRY and CDR2 is SYGVKD. V was cut by 3 bases and J by 4 bases, with 4 bases left in between. The CDR3, as DNA: TGTGCCATCAGTGAACCGGGAAACACCATATATTTT. Translated: CAISEPGNTIYF.

The chain carries TRBV7-2 and TRBJ1-6; 7 bases map to TRBD1. Trimming at V came to 2 bases and at J to 0 bases, leaving 4 bases not matched to a gene. Germline V gene data show CDR1 as SGHTA and CDR2 as FQGNSA. The CDR3 spans 17 residues. The CDR3 region has the DNA TGTGCCAGCAGCTTAAAGGGACAGAGCTCCTATAATTCACCCCTCCACTTT. The encoded protein is CASSLKGQSSYNSPLHF.

This clonotype was found once. The chain employs TRBV20-1 and TRBJ2-7, with 11 bases lining up with TRBD2. The germline CDR1 and CDR2 sequences are DFQATT and SNEGSKA (reference sequence). After removal of 3 bases from V and 3 bases from J, the junction contained 16 bases not matched to a gene. This CDR3 contains 18 residues. The CDR3 loop is CSARGLIGTSGSGYEQYF. CDR3 coding DNA: TGCAGTGCTAGGGGGTTAATAGGGACTAGCGGTTCGGGCTACGAGCAGTACTTC.

The chain employs TRBV12-3 or TRBV12-4 and TRBJ1-5; D perhaps matches TRBD1 (6 bases). CDR3 size: 15 residues. Trimming cost V 3 bases and J 6 bases, with 15 bases left between them. The DNA for the CDR3 is TGTGCCAGCAGTTTCGGCGGGGGCGTCGGTCAGCCCCAGCATTTT. The encoded protein is CASSFGGGVGQPQHF.

This chain links TRBV4-3 with TRBJ2-7; 7 positions match TRBD2. The germline gives CDR1 LGHNA, CDR2 YSLEER. Trimming at V came to 1 base and at J to 3 bases, leaving 9 bases not matched to a gene. The CDR3 sequence is 16 residues long. The CDR3 region has the DNA TGCGCCAGCAGCCAAGGGGGAGGGCAGCCCATCTACGAGCAGTACTTC. It translates to CASSQGGGQPIYEQYF.

The V gene is TRBV20-1, the J gene TRBJ1-2; possibly TRBD1 for D (6 bases). The germline V and J ends were trimmed by 5 bases and 8 bases, with 18 bases remaining between them. Per germline, CDR1 DFQATT and CDR2 SNEGSKA (reference sequence). The CDR3 loop spans 13 amino acids. This chain's CDR3 is CSAPRGQGFGYTF. DNA for the CDR3: TGCAGTGCTCCCCGAGGGCAGGGGTTCGGCTACACCTTC.

The sample holds many counts of this clonotype. V gene TRBV5-1 combines with J gene TRBJ1-1, with 7 bases identical to TRBD1. Germline assignment: CDR1 SGHRS and CDR2 YFSETQ. The CDR3 is 15 amino acids. V shed 4 bases and J 3 bases; nucleotides not matched to a gene: 9. CDR3 coding DNA: TGCGCCAGCAGCCTTCAGGGGGGAAGGGACACTGAAGCTTTCTTT. Translated, it gives CASSLQGGRDTEAFF.

This clonotype was counted ten times or more. The chain combines TRBV10-1 with TRBJ2-2; D is unresolved. The V and J ends lost 5 bases and 0 bases respectively, with 4 bases between them. The CDR3 sequence is 13 residues long. The V gene's germline CDR1 is WNHNN and CDR2 SYGVQD (reference sequence). The CDR3 DNA reads TGCGCCAGCAGTAACGCGAACACCGGGGAGCTGTTTTTT. Encoded protein: CASSNANTGELFF.

As for this clonotype: It may be a read error: a sequence one base away is much more abundant. The chain uses TRBV10-3 and TRBJ1-2; 8 nucleotides match TRBD1. Germline-derived CDR1 and CDR2 are ENHRY and SYGVKD. CDR3 length: 15 amino acids. With V trimmed by 3 bases and J by 7 bases, 10 bases remained unmatched. CDR3 amino acids: CAISERAGGQLGYTF. In nucleotides, the CDR3 is TGTGCCATCAGTGAAAGGGCAGGGGGCCAACTTGGCTACACCTTC.

V is TRBV6-4 and J is TRBJ2-5; D is perhaps TRBD2 (6 bases). This CDR3 contains 16 residues. Trimming removed 5 bases from V and 0 bases from J, with 16 bases in between. Germline V CDR1 and CDR2: MRHNA, SNTAGT. The CDR3 loop is CASSPLLGEDQETQYF. CDR3 in DNA: TGTGCCAGCAGTCCCCTGCTGGGGGAGGACCAAGAGACCCAGTACTTC.

This clonotype was counted ten times or more. The genes are TRBV10-2 and TRBJ2-7; a possible D gene is TRBD1 (6 bases). The CDR3 runs to 14 residues. Germline CDR1 and CDR2: WSHSY and SAAADI. Trimming removed 5 bases at V and 3 bases at J, with 14 bases between. The CDR3 DNA is TGCGCCAGCAGTACCGGGACACACCACTACGAGCAGTACTTC. Translating it yields CASSTGTHHYEQYF.

Worth noting for this clonotype: The junction does not match germline at one end; this may be a read error. The chain uses TRBV11-1 and TRBJ1-1; D not resolved. The CDR3 is 14 amino acids. CDR1 is SGHAT, CDR2 FQDESV, per germline (reference sequence). CDR3 region: CASSLKEMNAEAFF. CDR3 DNA sequence: TGTGCCAGCAGCTTAAAGGAGATGAACGCTGAAGCTTTCTTT.

This rearrangement joins TRBV7-3 to TRBJ2-1; D uncertain. The CDR3 spans 15 residues. Germline lookup yields CDR1 SGHTA and CDR2 FQGTGA. Trimming stripped 1 base from V and 0 bases from J, with 7 bases between. CDR3 in DNA: TGTGCCAGCAGCTTAATGGGCGGCTCCTACAATGAGCAGTTCTTC. It encodes CASSLMGGSYNEQFF.

For the CDR3, the DNA is TGTGCCAGCAGCTTGATTCGGGGTGGAGCTTTCTTT. Translation gives CASSLIRGGAFF. This chain links TRBV5-4 with TRBJ1-1; D unresolved. Trimming removed 1 base from V and 10 bases from J, with 11 bases in between. Germline assignment: CDR1 SGHNT and CDR2 YYREEE (reference sequence). CDR3 length equals 12 residues.

Comment on this clonotype: A junction end diverges from the germline sequence, so it may reflect a read error. This chain connects TRBV11-2 to TRBJ1-1; no firm D call. The CDR3 contains 16 residues. CDR1 and CDR2 (germline): SGHAT, FQNNGV. This chain's CDR3 is CVSSTRPDYQNPEAFF. The DNA for the CDR3 is TGTGTCAGCAGCACGAGACCAGACTACCAGAACCCTGAAGCTTTCTTT.